This is a list of T cell receptor beta chains from one sample in a study of T-cell reconstitution after alpha-beta-depleted transplantation in children. Each CDR3 protein is one row after TCRdb ran MiXCR on the PCR reads. Of some 830,000 distinct CDR3 sequences listed, 16% were seen once; the top ten hold 5%. The material was PBMCs, mostly from graft donor cells, obtained 360 days after TCRalphabeta/CD19-depleted stem cell transplant. These receptors were taken from a male patient younger than 18 who had a stem cell transplant for acute lymphoblastic leukemia, so the T cells may come from the graft donor. CDR3s include the opening cysteine and the closing phenylalanine or tryptophan. A D gene is named only where the DNA matches it firmly. Clone size is not always given. Where it is, it says once, few, many or a class for expanded clones.

clone_size	j_call	v_call	d_call	cdr3_nt	cdr3_aa
many	TRBJ1-2	TRBV28	-	TGTGCCAGCAGTCCCCCAAGCCCGCGGGGGGCGCATGGCTACACCTTC	CASSPPSPRGAHGYTF
-	TRBJ2-1	TRBV14	-	TGTGCCAGCAGCCAAGAATTGGGGGCTGAGCAGTTCTTC	CASSQELGAEQFF
few	TRBJ1-1	TRBV5-1	-	TGCGCCAGCAGCTTGGGGTCCAGAGTGAGTGAAGCTTTCTTT	CASSLGSRVSEAFF
many	TRBJ2-1	TRBV9	-	TGTGCCAGCAGCGTAGAAGGTCGGCAGGGTTTTCTGTTCTTC	CASSVEGRQGFLFF
-	TRBJ2-1	TRBV6-2/TRBV6-3	TRBD2	TGTGCCAGCAGTCGCTATGGAGGGACTACCTCTCGACCCCCCTACAATGAGCAGTTCTTC	CASSRYGGTTSRPPYNEQFF
few	TRBJ1-5	TRBV12-3/TRBV12-4	TRBD1	TGTGCCAGCAGCCTAGCAGGGGGTGATCAGCCCCAGCATTTT	CASSLAGGDQPQHF
many	TRBJ2-1	TRBV11-2	TRBD2	TGTGCCAGCAGCCGACTAGGAACGGCGGGAGTATACAATGAGCAGTTCTTC	CASSRLGTAGVYNEQFF
-	TRBJ2-7	TRBV5-1	-	TGCGCCAGCAGCTTGACCGCCCAACCCTACGAGCAGTACTTC	CASSLTAQPYEQYF
few	TRBJ2-1	TRBV7-3	TRBD2	TGTGCCAGCAGCTACTCAGGACTAGCGGGAAAATACAATGAGCAGTTCTTC	CASSYSGLAGKYNEQFF
-	TRBJ2-1	TRBV7-9	TRBD2	TGTGCCAGCAGCCAACCGGCGACTAGCAGTCCCAGCAATGAGCAGTTCTTC	CASSQPATSSPSNEQFF
few	TRBJ1-1	TRBV7-2	-	TGTGCCAGCAGCTTAGGATCGCGGGGTATTAGACTCCCTGAAGCTTTCTTT	CASSLGSRGIRLPEAFF
few	TRBJ1-2	TRBV18	TRBD1	TGTGCCAGCGAACGGGGCCAGGGGGCGAACTATGGCTACACCTTC	CASERGQGANYGYTF
-	TRBJ1-1	TRBV11-2	-	TGTGCCAGCAGCTTAGCTAGGGGAAGGGCAAACACTGAAGCTTTCTTT	CASSLARGRANTEAFF
few	TRBJ2-7	TRBV12-3/TRBV12-4	-	TGTGCCAGCAGGGAGAAGGGGAGCTCCTACGAGCAGTACTTC	CASREKGSSYEQYF
few	TRBJ2-7	TRBV9	TRBD2	TGTGCCAGCAGCGTCGACCTTCTCACGGGAGGACGATACGAGCAGTACTTC	CASSVDLLTGGRYEQYF
-	TRBJ2-5	TRBV5-1	-	TGCGCCAGCAGAGTGGGAGACTCCCAAGAGACCCAGTACTTC	CASRVGDSQETQYF
-	TRBJ1-5	TRBV12-3/TRBV12-4	-	TGTGCCAGCAGTCCCATCCGGGCAAATAGCAATCAGCCCCAGCATTTT	CASSPIRANSNQPQHF
-	TRBJ2-6	TRBV11-2	TRBD1	TGTGCCAGCAGCCGAAGCGCCATGCGACAGGGGGGCTCTGGGGCCAACGTCCTGACTTTC	CASSRSAMRQGGSGANVLTF
few	TRBJ2-7	TRBV15	TRBD2	TGTGCCACCAGCAGCGAAGCGGGAGAGACCTACGAGCAGTACTTC	CATSSEAGETYEQYF
few	TRBJ2-7	TRBV4-1	TRBD1	TGCGCCAGCAGCCAAATACCGGGACAGATCCATTCCTACGAGCAGTACTTC	CASSQIPGQIHSYEQYF
-	TRBJ1-5	TRBV5-1	-	TGCGCCAGCAGCTTCTCATCGGGAGGCAATCAGCCCCAGCATTTT	CASSFSSGGNQPQHF
few	TRBJ2-1	TRBV4-2	-	TGTGCCAGCAGCCGAGACCTGACCGCCTACAATGAGCAGTTCTTC	CASSRDLTAYNEQFF
few	TRBJ1-1	TRBV5-1	TRBD1	TGCGCCAGCAGCTTGCCAACAGGGGGCTTCACTGAAGCTTTCTTT	CASSLPTGGFTEAFF
-	TRBJ2-7	TRBV7-3	-	TGTGCCAGCAGCCCCCGGGCCCCCCTCTCCTACGAGCAGTACTTC	CASSPRAPLSYEQYF
few	TRBJ1-4	TRBV9	-	TGTGCCAGCAGCCCCGGGGGGCAGTATAATGAAAAACTGTTTTTT	CASSPGGQYNEKLFF
few	TRBJ2-3	TRBV29-1	-	TGCAGCGTTGAGCAGGTCGTCAGGGGAGATACGCAGTATTTT	CSVEQVVRGDTQYF
few	TRBJ2-7	TRBV7-9	-	TGTGCCAGCAGCTTATGGGTGCCCTCGGGGGCCTACGAGCAGTACTTC	CASSLWVPSGAYEQYF
-	TRBJ1-1	TRBV5-1	TRBD1	TGCGCCAGCCGTCGGACAGGGGCCACTGAAGCTTTCTTT	CASRRTGATEAFF
-	TRBJ1-1	TRBV27	-	TGTGCCAGCAGTTTATCGATGACACTGTATGAAGCTTTCTTT	CASSLSMTLYEAFF
few	TRBJ1-2	TRBV5-1	TRBD1	TGCGCCAGCAGTATCCCGGGACAGGGAATTTTTGGCTACACCTTC	CASSIPGQGIFGYTF
-	TRBJ2-5	TRBV4-1	TRBD2	TGCGCCAGCAGCCGGTCTAGCGGGTTGGCCCAAGAGACCCAGTACTTC	CASSRSSGLAQETQYF
-	TRBJ1-5	TRBV5-1	TRBD1	TGCGCCAGCAGCCCCGGGACAGGGGATCAGCCCCAGCATTTT	CASSPGTGDQPQHF
-	TRBJ2-1	TRBV5-1	TRBD2	TGCGCCAGCAGCCGACTCGCGAGGACTAGCGGGAGGGCCGATACGGATGAGCAGTTCTTC	CASSRLARTSGRADTDEQFF
few	TRBJ2-5	TRBV20-1	TRBD2	TGCAGTGCTAGAGTTGGCGGGAGGGCCCCAGAGACCCAGTACTTC	CSARVGGRAPETQYF
-	TRBJ2-1	TRBV2	TRBD2	TGTGCCAGCACCTGGACTAGCGGGAAGTACAATGAGCAGTTCTTC	CASTWTSGKYNEQFF
-	TRBJ2-3	TRBV4-1	-	TGCGCCAGCAGCCCCATGGGACTGACAGGGTATCGTACAGATACGCAGTATTTT	CASSPMGLTGYRTDTQYF
-	TRBJ2-1	TRBV12-3/TRBV12-4	TRBD1	TGTGCCAGCAGTTCCCGGGACAGGGCGTCGGATGAGCAGTTCTTC	CASSSRDRASDEQFF